Listed below are T cell receptor beta chains from one sample, sequenced in a study of CD8 T cells in Susac syndrome. TCRdb used MiXCR to reprocess the immunoSEQ multiplex PCR reads, holding one entry per CDR3 protein. In the table there are under 200,000 distinct CDR3 sequences, 90% to 95% of which are singletons. Source material: CD4+ T cells from PBMCs. These receptors were obtained from a human donor in good health. The CDR3 runs from the conserved cysteine through the conserved F or W. A D gene is named only where the DNA matches it firmly. Some rows mark clone size as missing; the rest say once, few, many or name a class of expanded clone.

v_call	clone_size	d_call	j_call	cdr3_length	cdr3_nt	cdr3_aa
TRBV7-6	.	.	TRBJ2-1	11	TGTGCCAGCAGCAACCGAGGAGAGCAGTTCTTC	CASSNRGEQFF
TRBV7-9	.	.	TRBJ2-5	16	TGTGCCAGCAGCTTAGGATTTACGCTTACACAAGAGACCCAGTACTTC	CASSLGFTLTQETQYF
TRBV7-2	.	.	TRBJ2-5	15	TGTGCCAGCAGCTTAGAGGCTGGCGCACAAGAGACCCAGTACTTC	CASSLEAGAQETQYF
TRBV29-1	.	TRBD1	TRBJ1-1	13	TGCAGCGCCAGAACAGGGGGTGACACTGAAGCTTTCTTT	CSARTGGDTEAFF
TRBV6-1	.	TRBD1	TRBJ2-6	16	TGTGCCACCCACAGGGGCTCGAGGTCTGGGGCCAACGTCCTGACTTTC	CATHRGSRSGANVLTF
TRBV24-1	once	.	TRBJ1-2	15	TGTGCCACCAGTGATTTGCTGCCAGCTAACTATGGCTACACCTTC	CATSDLLPANYGYTF
TRBV3-1	few	.	TRBJ2-7	11	TGTGCCAGCAGCCAGTCGAACGAGCAGTACTTC	CASSQSNEQYF
TRBV9	.	.	TRBJ2-3	13	TGTGCCAGCAGCGTAGCGGCAACAGATACGCAGTATTTT	CASSVAATDTQYF
TRBV12-3/TRBV12-4	.	TRBD1	TRBJ1-1	15	TGTGCCAGCAGTTCGATACAGGGGGGGAACACTGAAGCTTTCTTT	CASSSIQGGNTEAFF
TRBV9	.	TRBD1	TRBJ2-6	16	TGTGCCAGCAGCATCTGGACAGGGGCAGGGGCCAACGTCCTGACTTTC	CASSIWTGAGANVLTF
TRBV18	.	.	TRBJ1-4	15	TGTGCCAGCTCAATGCCGACGGTTTCCAATGAAAAACTGTTTTTT	CASSMPTVSNEKLFF
TRBV29-1	.	.	TRBJ1-1	8	TGCAAGGCCACTGAAGCTTTCTTT	CKATEAFF
TRBV4-1	.	.	TRBJ2-3	14	TGCGCCAGCAGCCAAGATCCCCCCCCAGATACGCAGTATTTT	CASSQDPPPDTQYF
TRBV5-6	.	TRBD2	TRBJ2-3	14	TGTGCCAGCAGCTTTAGCGGGGGGCTGGATACGCAGTATTTT	CASSFSGGLDTQYF
TRBV20-1	.	.	TRBJ2-2	17	TGCAGTGCTCCCTACGGGCGGTTAGCGACGAACACCGGGGAGCTGTTTTTT	CSAPYGRLATNTGELFF
TRBV5-4	once	TRBD2	TRBJ2-3	14	TGTGCCAGCAGCTTCCGACTAGCGGGGGGCCAGCAGTATTTT	CASSFRLAGGQQYF
TRBV20-1	.	TRBD2	TRBJ2-3	13	TGCAGTGCTAGGGGACTAGCGGCAGATACGCAGTATTTT	CSARGLAADTQYF